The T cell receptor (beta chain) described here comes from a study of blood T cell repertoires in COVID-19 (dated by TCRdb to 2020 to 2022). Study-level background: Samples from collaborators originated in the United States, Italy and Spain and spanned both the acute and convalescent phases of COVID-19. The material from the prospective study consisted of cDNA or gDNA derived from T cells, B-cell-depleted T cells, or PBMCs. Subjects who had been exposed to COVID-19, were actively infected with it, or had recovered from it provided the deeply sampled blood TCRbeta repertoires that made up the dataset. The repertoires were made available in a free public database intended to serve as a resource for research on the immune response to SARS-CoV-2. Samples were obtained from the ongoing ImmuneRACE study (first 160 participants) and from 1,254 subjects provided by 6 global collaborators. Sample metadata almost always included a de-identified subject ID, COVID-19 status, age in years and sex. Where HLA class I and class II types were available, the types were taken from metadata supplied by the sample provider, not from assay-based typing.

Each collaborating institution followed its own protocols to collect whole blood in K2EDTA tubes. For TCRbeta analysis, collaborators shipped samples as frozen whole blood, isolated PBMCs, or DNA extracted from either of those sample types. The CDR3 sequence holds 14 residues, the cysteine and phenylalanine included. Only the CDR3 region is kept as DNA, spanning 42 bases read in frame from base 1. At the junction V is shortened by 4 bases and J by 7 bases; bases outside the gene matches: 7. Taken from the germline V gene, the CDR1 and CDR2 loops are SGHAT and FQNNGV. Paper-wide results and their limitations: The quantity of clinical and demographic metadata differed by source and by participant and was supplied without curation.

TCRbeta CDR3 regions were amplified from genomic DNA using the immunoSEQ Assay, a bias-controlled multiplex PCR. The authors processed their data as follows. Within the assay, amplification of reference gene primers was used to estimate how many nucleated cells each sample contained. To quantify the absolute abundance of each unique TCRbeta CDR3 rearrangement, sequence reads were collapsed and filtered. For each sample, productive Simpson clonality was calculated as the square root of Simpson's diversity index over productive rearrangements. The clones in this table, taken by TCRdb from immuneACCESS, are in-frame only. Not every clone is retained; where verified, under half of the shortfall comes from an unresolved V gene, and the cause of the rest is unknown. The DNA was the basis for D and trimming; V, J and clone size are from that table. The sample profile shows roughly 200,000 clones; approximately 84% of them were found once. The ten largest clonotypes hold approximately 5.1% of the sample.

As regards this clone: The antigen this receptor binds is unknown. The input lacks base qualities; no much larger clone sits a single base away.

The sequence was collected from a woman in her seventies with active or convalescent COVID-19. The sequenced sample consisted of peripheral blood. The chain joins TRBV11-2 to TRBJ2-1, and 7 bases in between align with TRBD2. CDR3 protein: CASSSHPRGNEQFF. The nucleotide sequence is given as TGTGCCAGCAGCTCCCACCCGCGGGGGAATGAGCAGTTCTTC.